The rows below give T cell receptor beta chains drawn from one sample of a study of blood T cell repertoires in COVID-19. TCRdb's copy holds only in-frame clones and misses some; the assay was immunoSEQ multiplex PCR. Of 60,000 or so clones listed, 75% to 90% are singletons. The sequencing input was peripheral blood. Source of these receptors: a human donor in a cohort sampled during active COVID-19. CDR3s include the opening cysteine and the closing phenylalanine or tryptophan. D genes are given only for firm matches. The size of a clone is reported for some rows only, either as once, few or many, or as a class for expanded clones.

D gene	clone size	V gene	J gene	CDR3 protein	CDR3 DNA
-	-	TRBV2	TRBJ1-5	CASRVGGEPQHF	TGTGCCAGCAGGGTGGGGGGAGAGCCCCAGCATTTT
TRBD1	-	TRBV5-5	TRBJ1-3	CASSYQTGDIGNTIYF	TGTGCCAGCAGCTACCAAACAGGGGATATAGGAAACACCATATATTTT
-	-	TRBV5-5	TRBJ1-3	CASSLTRTGNTIYF	TGTGCCAGCAGCTTGACGAGAACTGGAAACACCATATATTTT
-	-	TRBV19	TRBJ2-7	CASSFPGAKEYF	TGTGCCAGTAGTTTCCCAGGGGCGAAGGAGTACTTC
-	-	TRBV11-3	TRBJ2-3	CASSPGVSTDTQYF	TGTGCCAGCAGCCCAGGGGTCTCCACAGATACGCAGTATTTT
-	once	TRBV7-9	TRBJ2-3	CASSLRLDTDTQYF	TGTGCCAGCAGCTTGCGACTGGACACAGATACGCAGTATTTT
-	-	TRBV3-1/TRBV3-2	TRBJ1-1	CASSQDGAGNTEAFF	TGTGCCAGCAGCCAAGATGGGGCAGGGAACACTGAAGCTTTCTTT
TRBD2	-	TRBV6-6	TRBJ2-6	CATLAGGTSGANVLTF	TGTGCCACCTTAGCGGGGGGGACCTCTGGGGCCAACGTCCTGACTTTC
-	-	TRBV5-6	TRBJ1-6	CASSLGRFSNSPLHF	TGTGCCAGCAGCTTGGGCAGGTTCTCAAATTCACCCCTCCACTTT
TRBD1	-	TRBV11-2	TRBJ1-6	CASSLRGDSYNSPLHF	TGTGCCAGCAGCCTAAGGGGGGACAGCTATAATTCACCCCTCCACTTT
TRBD1	-	TRBV18	TRBJ1-2	CASSPILLQGAFGGYTF	TGTGCCAGCTCACCTATTCTTCTACAGGGGGCTTTTGGTGGCTACACCTTC
-	-	TRBV5-1	TRBJ2-3	CASRLQRGDTQYF	TGCGCCAGCAGATTGCAACGGGGGGATACGCAGTATTTT
TRBD1	-	TRBV6-1	TRBJ1-3	CASSDRTGGTGNTIYF	TGTGCCAGCAGTGATAGGACAGGGGGCACTGGAAACACCATATATTTT
-	-	TRBV4-1	TRBJ1-6	CASSQDQGSPLHF	TGCGCCAGCAGCCAAGATCAGGGTTCACCCCTCCACTTT
-	-	TRBV19	TRBJ1-1	CASSFDRNTEAFF	TGTGCCAGTAGTTTCGACAGGAACACTGAAGCTTTCTTT
-	-	TRBV6-5	TRBJ1-3	CASSSPLSDTIYF	TGTGCCAGCAGTTCCCCTCTCTCGGACACCATATATTTT
TRBD1	-	TRBV7-9	TRBJ1-1	CASSVSGGSIAEAFF	TGTGCCAGCAGCGTCTCAGGGGGCTCTATCGCTGAAGCTTTCTTT
-	-	TRBV7-8	TRBJ1-5	CASSLDLGAGNQPQHF	TGTGCCAGCAGCTTAGACCTAGGGGCGGGAAATCAGCCCCAGCATTTT
-	-	TRBV28	TRBJ2-3	CASKLPGTDTQYF	TGTGCCAGCAAACTCCCGGGCACAGATACGCAGTATTTT
-	-	TRBV18	TRBJ1-5	CASSFDTINQPQHF	TGTGCCAGCTCATTCGACACAATCAATCAGCCCCAGCATTTT
TRBD1	-	TRBV6-6	TRBJ2-2	CASSFGQGAGELFF	TGTGCCAGCAGTTTCGGACAGGGAGCCGGGGAGCTGTTTTTT
-	-	TRBV6-5	TRBJ2-1	CASTSGLDEQFF	TGTGCCAGCACTTCAGGGTTGGATGAGCAGTTCTTC
-	-	TRBV15	TRBJ2-5	CATSRDPGIQETQYF	TGTGCCACCAGCAGAGATCCCGGGATCCAAGAGACCCAGTACTTC
TRBD1	-	TRBV30	TRBJ1-6	CAWRTLTGDYSPLHF	TGTGCCTGGAGAACCTTAACAGGGGACTATTCACCCCTCCACTTT
TRBD1	-	TRBV5-1	TRBJ2-7	CASRRAEGAHEQYF	TGCGCCAGCAGGAGGGCAGAGGGGGCCCACGAGCAGTACTTC
-	-	TRBV2	TRBJ2-6	CASTQGSSGANVLTF	TGTGCCAGCACACAAGGGAGCTCTGGGGCCAACGTCCTGACTTTC
TRBD2	-	TRBV7-9	TRBJ2-5	CASSSSGGALGETQYF	TGTGCCAGCAGTTCAAGCGGGGGGGCGCTTGGGGAGACCCAGTACTTC